These 14 T cell receptor beta chains were sequenced from one sample in a study of somatic mutations in cytotoxic T cells in rheumatoid arthritis. Generated by immunoSEQ multiplex PCR, the TCRdb table keeps only in-frame clones and is missing some. Of about 11,000 clones listed, around 70% are singletons. The sample comprised CD8+ T cells sorted from blood. These receptors were obtained from a man aged 65 to 79 in good health.

The gene calls are TRBV5-1 and TRBJ1-1, with 9 positions matching TRBD1. Germline V gene sequence: CDR1 SGHRS, CDR2 YFSETQ. The V gene end was trimmed by 3 bases and the J gene end by 7 bases; junction bases not matched to a gene: 4. The length of the CDR3 is 13 residues. CDR3 protein: CASSSGTGNEAFF. The DNA for the CDR3 is TGCGCCAGCAGCTCTGGGACAGGGAATGAAGCTTTCTTT.

The chain recombines TRBV27 with TRBJ2-7; 12 bases fit TRBD2. V lost 11 bases and J lost 2; bases outside the gene matches: 10. The CDR3 loop spans 15 amino acids. Germline lookup yields CDR1 MNHEY and CDR2 SMNVEV (reference sequence). The chain's CDR3 is CASGLAGHNPYEQYF. The CDR3 DNA reads TGTGCCTCCGGACTAGCGGGACATAATCCCTACGAGCAGTACTTC.

In this sample, this clone turned up a few times. The rearrangement joins TRBV27 to TRBJ2-1; no clear D gene. Germline values: CDR1 MNHEY, CDR2 SMNVEV (reference sequence). Trimming took 2 bases from V and 6 from J, leaving 5 bases between them. The length of the CDR3 is 12 residues. The CDR3 sequence is CASSLPPNEQFF. CDR3 in DNA: TGTGCCAGCAGTTTACCCCCCAATGAGCAGTTCTTC.

In regard to this clone: The sample contains more than one DNA sequence encoding this CDR3. The chain is built from TRBV6-5 and TRBJ2-7; D might be TRBD2 (6 bases). The CDR3 sequence is 14 residues long. Trimming shortened V by 2 bases and J by 5 bases, and 13 bases separated the two germline ends. The V gene's germline CDR1 is MNHEY and CDR2 SVGAGI. CDR3 bases: TGTGCCAGCAGTTACGGAGGGCAGGGCGACGAGCAGTACTTC. It yields the protein CASSYGGQGDEQYF.

This sequence joins TRBV6-5 and TRBJ1-2; 8 bases are a match to TRBD1. The V gene's germline CDR1 is MNHEY and CDR2 SVGAGI. This CDR3 region has 15 residues. V dropped 2 bases and J dropped 5; count of bases not matched to a gene: 7. The CDR3 DNA is TGTGCCAGCAGTTACAGACAGGGGTGGGGGTATGGCTACACCTTC. Amino acid sequence: CASSYRQGWGYGYTF.

The V gene is TRBV5-6, the J gene TRBJ2-5, with a tentative D call TRBD1 (5 bases). The CDR3 is 16 amino acids. Trimming removed 1 base at V and 1 base at J, with 14 bases between. Per germline, CDR1 SGHDT and CDR2 YYEEEE. This CDR3 is CASSLSVGLGQETQYF. The DNA of the CDR3 is TGTGCCAGCAGCTTGTCGGTGGGGCTTGGCCAAGAGACCCAGTACTTC.

The genes are TRBV10-1 and TRBJ2-3; D is possibly TRBD1 or TRBD2 (5 bases each). Germline CDR1 is WNHNN and CDR2 is SYGVQD (reference sequence). V dropped 4 bases and J dropped 3 bases, with 11 bases sitting between them. The CDR3 contains 14 residues. The CDR3 protein is CASSGPGATDTQYF. DNA of the CDR3: TGCGCCAGCAGTGGTCCCGGGGCAACAGATACGCAGTATTTT.

The CDR3 coding sequence is TGTGCCAGCAGCCCTATGGGAGAAGTCTACGAGCAGTACTTC. Its translation: CASSPMGEVYEQYF. The gene calls are TRBV6-6 and TRBJ2-7; tentatively, D is TRBD2 (5 bases). The length of the CDR3 is 14 residues. The V gene lost 6 bases and the J gene lost 3 bases, with 15 bases spanning the gap. Germline V gene lookup returns CDR1 MNHNY and CDR2 SVGAGI (reference sequence).

The chain has TRBV11-2 and TRBJ1-2, with unresolved D. The germline V gene encodes CDR1 SGHAT and CDR2 FQNNGV. Deletions cut 7 bases from V and 4 bases from J, with 13 bases between. This CDR3 has 13 residues. The CDR3 here is CASTPVRAYGYTF. As DNA, the CDR3 is TGTGCCAGCACCCCCGTGAGGGCCTATGGCTACACCTTC.

In its sample, this clone was seen a few times. The V and J genes are TRBV7-6 and TRBJ2-3, with TRBD2 identical over 13 bases. CDR1 SGHVS and CDR2 FNYEAQ come from the germline V gene. The CDR3 loop spans 14 amino acids. The V gene end was trimmed by 5 bases and the J gene end by 6 bases; junction bases not matched to a gene: 2. The CDR3 DNA reads as TGTGCCAGCAGCCTGGGACTAGCGGGGGATACGCAGTATTTT. Translation: CASSLGLAGDTQYF.

DNA of the CDR3: TGTGCCAGCAGTGAAGTCCCAGGCGGGGGGGTAAACGAGCAGTACTTC. It codes for CASSEVPGGGVNEQYF. This chain connects TRBV6-1 to TRBJ2-7; 9 nucleotides agree with TRBD2. The CDR3 is made up of 16 amino acids. Germline CDR1 is MNHNS and CDR2 is SASEGT. Germline trimming cut 1 base from V and 5 bases from J; bases unmatched to any gene: 9.

This chain links TRBV29-1 with TRBJ1-1; no firm D call. V was pared by 2 bases and J by 3 bases, with 10 bases between. The germline V gene encodes CDR1 SQVTM and CDR2 ANQGSEA. The CDR3 length is 13 residues. CDR3 loop: CSVESSLDTEAFF. For the CDR3, the DNA is TGCAGCGTTGAATCCTCATTGGACACTGAAGCTTTCTTT.

The rearrangement joins TRBV5-6 to TRBJ1-2; D is unresolved. Germline V gene sequence: CDR1 SGHDT, CDR2 YYEEEE. Trimming pared 1 base from V and 8 bases from J, leaving 15 bases between. The CDR3 sequence is 14 residues long. The CDR3, as DNA: TGTGCCAGCAGCTTGTCGAACGCCGAGGACGGCTACACCTTC. Its translation is CASSLSNAEDGYTF.

This sequence joins TRBV11-2 and TRBJ2-1; 11 bases align to TRBD2. The CDR3 contains 14 residues. Per the germline V gene, CDR1 is SGHAT and CDR2 is FQNNGV. V lost 5 bases to trimming and J lost 5 bases; unmatched junction nucleotides: 2. The CDR3 reads CASSVGLADNEQFF. The DNA of the CDR3 is TGTGCCAGCAGCGTGGGACTAGCGGACAATGAGCAGTTCTTC.